A single sample is the source of the 2 T cell receptor beta chains below, sequenced in a study of response to subunit inactivated influenza vaccine. TCRdb recomputed calls from the RT-PCR reads with MiXCR, one row per CDR3 protein. The data contain approximately 500,000 distinct CDR3 sequences, under 30% of them singletons. These data were also reused for a study on T cells expressing NK-cell markers. That publication notes: For TCR beta, cDNA was produced by 5'RACE template switching with UMIs.

Sequences were derived from CD4+ T cells sorted from PBMCs, sampled 12 days after vaccination. The receptors stem from a man aged 50 or older who received an inactivated influenza vaccine.

This chain connects TRBV6-5 to TRBJ1-5, with no clear D. V dropped 3 bases and J dropped 5 bases, with 8 bases sitting between them. CDR3 length equals 13 residues. The germline V gene has CDR1 MNHEY and CDR2 SVGAGI. The DNA of the CDR3 is TGTGCCAGCAGTTATTCTGAGGATCAGCCCCAGCATTTT. Encoded protein: CASSYSEDQPQHF.

This clonotype was detected a few times. The chain is built from TRBV5-1 and TRBJ2-1; D is perhaps TRBD2 (6 bases). V was pared by 0 bases and J by 4 bases, with 11 bases between. This CDR3 contains 15 residues. Looked up from germline, CDR1 is SGHRS and CDR2 is YFSETQ. The CDR3 DNA reads TGCGCCAGCAGCTTGGATAGCGGAACATACAATGAGCAGTTCTTC. Protein product: CASSLDSGTYNEQFF.